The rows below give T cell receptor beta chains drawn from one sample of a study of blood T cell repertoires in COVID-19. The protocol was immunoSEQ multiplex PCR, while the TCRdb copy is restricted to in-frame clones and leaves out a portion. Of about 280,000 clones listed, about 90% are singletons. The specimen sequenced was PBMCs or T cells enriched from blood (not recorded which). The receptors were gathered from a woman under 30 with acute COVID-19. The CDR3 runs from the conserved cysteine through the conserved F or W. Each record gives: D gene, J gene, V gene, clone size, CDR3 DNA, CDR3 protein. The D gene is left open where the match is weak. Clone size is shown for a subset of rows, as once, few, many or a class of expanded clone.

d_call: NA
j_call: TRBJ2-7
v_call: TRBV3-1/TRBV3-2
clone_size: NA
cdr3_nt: TGTGCCAGCAGCCAAGAGGTAGCTGCCTACGAGCAGTACTTC
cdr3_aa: CASSQEVAAYEQYF

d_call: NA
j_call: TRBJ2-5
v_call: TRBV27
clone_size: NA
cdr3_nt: TGTGCCAGCAGAGGAGGGGAGCCCTGGGAAGAGACCCAGTACTTC
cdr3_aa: CASRGGEPWEETQYF

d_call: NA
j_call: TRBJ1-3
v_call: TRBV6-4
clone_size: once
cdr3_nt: TGTGCCAGGGGAGATACAGGGTTCGGCGGAAACACCATATATTTT
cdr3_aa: CARGDTGFGGNTIYF

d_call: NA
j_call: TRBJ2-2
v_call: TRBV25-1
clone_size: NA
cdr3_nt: TGTGCCAGCAGTGACGGAGTCGGGGAGCTGTTTTTT
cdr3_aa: CASSDGVGELFF

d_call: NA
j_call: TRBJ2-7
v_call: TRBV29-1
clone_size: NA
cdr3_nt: TGCAGCGTTGTAGAAGACAGGACCTACGAGCAGTACTTC
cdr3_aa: CSVVEDRTYEQYF

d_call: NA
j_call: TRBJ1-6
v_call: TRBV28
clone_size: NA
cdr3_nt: TGTGCCAGCAGTTTAATGATAGGGAGTTCCGGTAATTCACCCCTCCACTTT
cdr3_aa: CASSLMIGSSGNSPLHF

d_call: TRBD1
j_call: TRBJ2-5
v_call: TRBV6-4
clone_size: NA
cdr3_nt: TGTGCCAGCAGCCGGGAAGGGGGCGAGACCCAGTACTTC
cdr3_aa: CASSREGGETQYF

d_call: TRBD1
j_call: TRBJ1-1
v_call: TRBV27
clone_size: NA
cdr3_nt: TGTGCCAGCGCCCCAGGGGGTGACCACACTGAAGCTTTCTTT
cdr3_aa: CASAPGGDHTEAFF

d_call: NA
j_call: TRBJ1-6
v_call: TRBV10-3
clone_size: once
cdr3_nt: TGTGCCATCAACTCCGACACGTATAATTCACCCCTCCACTTT
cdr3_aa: CAINSDTYNSPLHF

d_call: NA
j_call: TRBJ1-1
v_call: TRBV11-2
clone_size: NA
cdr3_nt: TGTGCCAGCAGCTTAGACCAAACAGGGCTTACCGAAGCTTTCTTT
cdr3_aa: CASSLDQTGLTEAFF

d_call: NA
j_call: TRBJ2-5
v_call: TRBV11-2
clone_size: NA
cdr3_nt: TGTGCCAGCAGCTTAGCTAAGGGCGGGACCCTTGAGACCCAGTACTTC
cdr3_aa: CASSLAKGGTLETQYF

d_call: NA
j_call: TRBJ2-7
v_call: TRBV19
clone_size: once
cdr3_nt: TGTGCCAGTAGTACACCGGGACTGAAGAGCTCCTACGAGCAGTACTTC
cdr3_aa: CASSTPGLKSSYEQYF

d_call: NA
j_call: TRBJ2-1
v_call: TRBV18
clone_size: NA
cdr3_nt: TGTGCCAGCTCACCACCGGTGGGGGGGCGGAACAATGAGCAGTTCTTC
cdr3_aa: CASSPPVGGRNNEQFF

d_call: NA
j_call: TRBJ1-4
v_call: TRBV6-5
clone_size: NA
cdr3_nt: TGTGCCAGCAGCCACAGTGATGAAAAACTGTTTTTT
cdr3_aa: CASSHSDEKLFF